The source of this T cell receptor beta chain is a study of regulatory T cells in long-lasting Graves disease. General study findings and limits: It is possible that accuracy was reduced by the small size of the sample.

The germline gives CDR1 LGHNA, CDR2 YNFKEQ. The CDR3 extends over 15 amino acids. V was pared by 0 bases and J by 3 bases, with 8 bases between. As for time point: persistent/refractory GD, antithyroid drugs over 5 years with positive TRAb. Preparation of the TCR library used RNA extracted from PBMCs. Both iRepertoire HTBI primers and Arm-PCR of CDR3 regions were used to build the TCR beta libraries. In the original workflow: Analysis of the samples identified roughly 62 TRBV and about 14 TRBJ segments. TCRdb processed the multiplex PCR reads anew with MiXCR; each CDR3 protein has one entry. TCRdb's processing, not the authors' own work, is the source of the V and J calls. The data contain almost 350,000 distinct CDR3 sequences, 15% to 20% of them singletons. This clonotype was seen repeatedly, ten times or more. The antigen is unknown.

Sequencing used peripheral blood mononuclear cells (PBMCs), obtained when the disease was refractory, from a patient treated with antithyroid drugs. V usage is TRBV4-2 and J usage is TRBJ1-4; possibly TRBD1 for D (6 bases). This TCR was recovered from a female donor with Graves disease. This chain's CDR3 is CASSQERGANEKLFF. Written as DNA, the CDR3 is TGTGCCAGCAGCCAAGAAAGGGGGGCTAATGAAAAACTGTTTTTT.